Below are 29 T cell receptor beta chains sequenced from a single sample in a study of molecular identifiers for immune sequencing clone quantification. TCRdb itself ran the PCR reads through MiXCR, one entry per CDR3 protein. The repertoire holds under 800,000 distinct CDR3 sequences, roughly 25% seen once, with about 0.78% in the top ten. The specimen was naive CD8+ T cells from blood, with Jurkat cell RNA spiked in. Stated subset: FACS-sorted CD8+CD4-CCR7+CD45RA+ naive T cells. These receptor sequences come from a human donor in good health. Some libraries in this study had Jurkat cell RNA spiked in.

This clonotype was counted ten times or more. CDR3 amino acids: CSALRDGSSYEQYF. CDR3 in DNA: TGCAGTGCTCTAAGGGACGGTAGCTCCTACGAGCAGTACTTC. The gene calls are TRBV20-1 and TRBJ2-7; D might be TRBD1 or TRBD2, each matching 5 bases. CDR3 length equals 14 residues. The germline gives CDR1 DFQATT, CDR2 SNEGSKA (reference sequence). V lost 5 bases, J lost 0 bases, and 14 bases lay in between.

In this sample, this clonotype turned up many times. The chain carries TRBV7-6 and TRBJ2-3; 8 bases map to TRBD2. Germline values: CDR1 SGHVS, CDR2 FNYEAQ. The CDR3 covers 14 residues. After removal of 5 bases from V and 6 bases from J, the junction contained 7 bases not matched to a gene. This CDR3 reads CASSQSGSRDTQYF. The CDR3 DNA sequence: TGTGCCAGCAGCCAAAGCGGGAGTCGGGATACGCAGTATTTT.

This clonotype was recorded a few times. The chain couples TRBV28 to TRBJ1-1; D is undetermined. The CDR3 extends over 13 amino acids. The V end lost 1 base, the J end lost 6 bases, and 9 bases lay between the germline ends. Germline values: CDR1 MDHEN, CDR2 SYDVKM. The CDR3 here is CASSLFLGAEAFF. The CDR3, as DNA: TGTGCCAGCAGTTTATTCTTAGGTGCTGAAGCTTTCTTT.

This clonotype occurred many times. The rearrangement uses TRBV12-3 or TRBV12-4 and TRBJ2-3; 12 positions agree with TRBD2. The CDR3 sequence is 14 residues long. The V gene end was trimmed by 6 bases and the J gene end by 5 bases; junction bases not matched to a gene: 3. The DNA for the CDR3 is TGTGCCAGCAGCCGGGGACTAGCGGGAGATACGCAGTATTTT. Its protein product is CASSRGLAGDTQYF.

The chain employs TRBV7-9 and TRBJ2-1; D is unclear. Germline V gives CDR1 SEHNR, CDR2 FQNEAQ (reference sequence). The V and J ends lost 2 bases and 5 bases respectively, with 13 bases between them. This CDR3 is 15 amino acids long. The CDR3 sequence: CASSLSGMVDNEQFF. Here the CDR3 DNA reads TGTGCCAGCAGCTTAAGTGGTATGGTCGACAATGAGCAGTTCTTC.

On this clonotype itself: A much larger clone lies a single base off, so this may be a read error. V and J are TRBV9 and TRBJ2-3; no clear D. The V and J ends lost 4 bases and 3 bases respectively, with 12 bases between them. Germline CDR1 and CDR2: SGDLS and YYNGEE. The CDR3 has 14 residues. The CDR3 region has the DNA TGTGCCAGCAGCCCACCCCTTCAGACAGATACGCAGTATTTT. The encoded protein is CASSPPLQTDTQYF.

This clonotype showed up just once. A read error is possible here, since a much larger clone lies one base away. The V gene is TRBV6-5, the J gene TRBJ1-1, with unresolved D. The V end lost 0 bases, the J end lost 6 bases, and 11 bases lay between the germline ends. The CDR3 is 14 amino acids. Germline V gene lookup returns CDR1 MNHEY and CDR2 SVGAGI. The CDR3 protein is CASSYSPGVAEAFF. In DNA form, the CDR3 reads TGTGCCAGCAGTTACTCTCCGGGAGTCGCTGAAGCTTTCTTT.

The chain uses TRBV7-9 and TRBJ2-5, with D hard to call. CDR3 size: 12 residues. V shed 8 bases and J shed 7 bases, with 14 bases lying between them. In germline, CDR1 is SEHNR, CDR2 FQNEAQ (reference sequence). For the CDR3, the DNA is TGTGCCAGCGGCTCCCAGGACGGGACCCAGTACTTC. Its translation is CASGSQDGTQYF.

This CDR3 is CASSPTTGVTGELFF. In DNA, the CDR3 is TGTGCCAGCAGCCCCACGACAGGGGTCACCGGGGAGCTGTTTTTT. The chain links TRBV6-5 to TRBJ2-2; 8 bases match TRBD1. Germline V lookup: CDR1 MNHEY, CDR2 SVGAGI. CDR3 length: 15 amino acids. The V segment lost 6 bases and the J segment 4 bases; nucleotides outside the gene matches: 7.

Worth noting for this clonotype: One end of the junction does not line up with germline, which may come from a read error. The gene calls are TRBV7-2 and TRBJ2-2; 8 bases match TRBD2. The germline gives CDR1 SGHTA, CDR2 FQGNSA. This CDR3 contains 15 residues. As DNA, the CDR3 is TGTGCCAGCAGGCCTAGCGAGGCGGGGGGCGGGGTGCTGTTTTTT. Protein sequence: CASRPSEAGGGVLFF.

The V call is TRBV4-2, the J call TRBJ2-2, with D tentatively TRBD1 or TRBD2 (5 bases each). With 0 bases removed from V and 0 bases from J, the gap between germline ends came to 11 bases. Germline-derived CDR1 and CDR2 are LGHNA and YNFKEQ. The CDR3 has 17 residues. Here the CDR3 DNA reads TGTGCCAGCAGCCAAGACTGGGGGAGTTCGAACACCGGGGAGCTGTTTTTT. This codes for CASSQDWGSSNTGELFF.

This clonotype was recorded at least ten times. The rearrangement joins TRBV30 to TRBJ2-2; tentative D call: TRBD2 (5 bases). This CDR3 is 14 amino acids long. Trimming took off 5 bases at V and 4 bases at J, with 14 bases between the two ends. Germline CDR1 GTSNPN, CDR2 SVGIG (reference sequence). This chain's CDR3 is CAWGGHSPTGELFF. CDR3 coding DNA: TGTGCCTGGGGAGGTCACAGTCCCACCGGGGAGCTGTTTTTT.

Comments on this clonotype: A read error is possible here, since a much larger clone lies one base away. Because the CDR3 is missing its conserved closing phenylalanine or tryptophan, this is likely a read error. V usage is TRBV6-5 and J usage is TRBJ1-5, with 7 bases fitting TRBD1. There are 14 residues in the CDR3. Trimming cost V 6 bases and J 3 bases; bases outside gene matches: 5. Germline CDR1 MNHEY, CDR2 SVGAGI. CDR3 sequence (DNA): TGTGCCAGCAGCCAGACAGGGCCCAATCAGCCCCAGCATATT. This sequence encodes CASSQTGPNQPQHI.

This clonotype was picked up a small number of times. A much larger clonotype is one base distant, so this may be a read error. This sequence joins TRBV6-2 or TRBV6-3 and TRBJ2-3, with a tentative D call TRBD2 (5 bases). This CDR3 is 12 amino acids long. With 2 bases removed from V and 5 bases from J, the gap between germline ends came to 5 bases. Germline V gene lookup returns CDR1 MNHEY and CDR2 SVGEGT. DNA of the CDR3: TGTGCCAGCAGTTACGCGGGAGATACGCAGTATTTT. Protein sequence: CASSYAGDTQYF.

The chain uses TRBV27 and TRBJ2-6; D may be TRBD1 (6 bases). Deletions cut 8 bases from V and 7 bases from J, with 21 bases between. Germline values: CDR1 MNHEY, CDR2 SMNVEV (reference sequence). There are 16 residues in the CDR3. CDR3 in amino acids: CASGRTAGSLANVLTF. Written as DNA, the CDR3 is TGTGCCAGCGGTCGGACAGCTGGGTCCTTAGCCAACGTCCTGACTTTC.

Of note for this clonotype: A junction end diverges from the germline sequence, so it may reflect a read error. The chain carries TRBV11-2 and TRBJ1-1; tentative D call: TRBD1 (6 bases). This CDR3 is 13 amino acids long. Germline V CDR1 and CDR2: SGHAT, FQNNGV. CDR3 DNA: TGTGCCAGCCTGTACACAGGGTCCACTGAAGCTATCTTT. Its protein is CASLYTGSTEAIF.

This clonotype was counted between two and nine times. The J gene is TRBJ2-1, the V gene TRBV13, with TRBD2 identical over 9 bases. The CDR3 spans 13 residues. Germline V CDR1 and CDR2: PRHDT, FYEKMQ (reference sequence). The trim removed 3 bases at V and 13 bases at J, leaving 7 bases unmatched. CDR3 sequence (DNA): TGTGCCAGCAGCTTCATAGGGCGGGAGGGACAGTTCTTC. Its translation: CASSFIGREGQFF.

Worth noting for this clonotype: A read error may explain this, as a much larger clone is one base away. A read error is likely, as this CDR3 ends without the conserved phenylalanine or tryptophan. The CDR3, as DNA: TGCGCCAGCAGCTTGGTCGGGACACAGGTTTTACAAGAGACCCAGTACCTC. Its protein is CASSLVGTQVLQETQYL. The J gene is TRBJ2-5, the V gene TRBV5-1; tentatively, D is TRBD1 (6 bases). V lost 0 bases to trimming and J lost 2 bases, with 17 bases between them. The germline CDR1 and CDR2 sequences are SGHRS and YFSETQ. This CDR3 has 17 residues.

Only a few counts were recorded for this clonotype. The chain is built from TRBV12-3 or TRBV12-4 and TRBJ1-1, with TRBD1 as a possible D gene (5 bases). The CDR3 totals 13 residues. Trimming cost V 5 bases and J 7 bases, with 14 bases left between them. As DNA, the CDR3 is TGTGCCAGCAGTATCACAGGAGCAGATGAAGCTTTCTTT. Protein product: CASSITGADEAFF.

The chain joins TRBV27 to TRBJ2-6; tentative D call: TRBD1 (6 bases). V lost 0 bases, J lost 2 bases, and 8 bases lay in between. In germline, CDR1 is MNHEY, CDR2 SMNVEV (reference sequence). The CDR3 runs to 16 residues. The CDR3: CASSLSGATGANVLTF. Written as DNA, the CDR3 is TGTGCCAGCAGTTTATCGGGGGCGACTGGGGCCAACGTCCTGACTTTC.

This clonotype has a handful of counts. A read error may be the cause here, since a much bigger clone is one base away. The V call is TRBV29-1, the J call TRBJ1-1; D gene unclear. CDR3 length: 11 residues. Per the germline V gene, CDR1 is SQVTM and CDR2 is ANQGSEA. Trimming pared 7 bases from V and 3 bases from J, leaving 9 bases between. CDR3 DNA: TGCAGCGGTAAAAGTGACACTGAAGCTTTCTTT. Amino acid sequence: CSGKSDTEAFF.

The J gene is TRBJ2-4, the V gene TRBV9; perhaps TRBD2 as D (6 bases). Germline values: CDR1 SGDLS, CDR2 YYNGEE. V was shortened by 3 bases and J by 0 bases, with 16 bases between the two germline ends. CDR3 length: 17 residues. The CDR3 DNA sequence: TGTGCCAGCAGCGACGAGGGGAGGATTTTAGCCAAAAACATTCAGTACTTC. As protein: CASSDEGRILAKNIQYF.

This clonotype has a count of ten or more. The rearrangement uses TRBV6-5 and TRBJ2-7, with 8 positions matching TRBD1. This CDR3 contains 13 residues. J lost 3 bases, V lost 11 bases, and 9 bases had no gene match. Germline lookup yields CDR1 MNHEY and CDR2 SVGAGI. The CDR3 sequence is CASTGTGDYEQYF. In DNA form, the CDR3 reads TGTGCCTCCACCGGGACAGGAGACTACGAGCAGTACTTC.

About this clonotype itself: At one end, the junction sequence differs from germline, possibly due to a read error. J is TRBJ2-7 and V is TRBV4-3; 8 positions match TRBD2. This CDR3 is built from 15 residues. Germline V gives CDR1 LGHNA, CDR2 YSLEER. The CDR3 sequence: CASSLPSGSSSEQYF. CDR3 DNA sequence: TGCGCCAGCAGCCTGCCCAGCGGGAGTTCCTCCGAGCAGTACTTC.

This clonotype was counted at least ten times. The CDR3 DNA is TGTGCCAGCAGCCAAGAAGTTTCGGGACTAGCAAGTGATACGCAGTATTTT. Its translation is CASSQEVSGLASDTQYF. V and J are TRBV4-2 and TRBJ2-3, with 9 positions matching TRBD2. J was trimmed by 6 bases and V by 0 bases; bases with no gene match: 10. Germline assignment: CDR1 LGHNA and CDR2 YNFKEQ. This CDR3 contains 17 residues.

This clonotype has at least ten counts. This rearrangement joins TRBV12-3 or TRBV12-4 to TRBJ2-3; TRBD1 or TRBD2 may be the D gene (6 bases each). V was shortened by 6 bases and J by 2 bases, with 21 bases between the two germline ends. The CDR3 runs 17 residues. This CDR3 reads CASSGEGSGALTDTQYF. Written as DNA, the CDR3 is TGTGCCAGCAGCGGAGAAGGCTCGGGGGCTCTCACAGATACGCAGTATTTT.

The rearrangement links TRBV7-8 to TRBJ1-2; 10 bases align to TRBD1. The CDR3 runs 18 residues. V dropped 3 bases and J dropped 0; count of bases not matched to a gene: 10. From germline, CDR1 is SGHVS and CDR2 FQNEAQ. CDR3 DNA sequence: TGTGCCAGCAGCTTCAGGACAGGGGGTTATAGGGCTAACTATGGCTACACCTTC. Protein sequence: CASSFRTGGYRANYGYTF.

This clonotype came up many times. This chain uses TRBV6-2 or TRBV6-3 with TRBJ2-7; D assignment may be TRBD1 or TRBD2 (5 bases each). CDR1 MNHEY and CDR2 SVGEGT come from the germline V gene. V dropped 8 bases and J dropped 6 bases, with 23 bases sitting between them. The CDR3 length is 15 residues. As DNA, the CDR3 is TGTGCCAGCTCCAGCGTCGGGGCGAGGGCATCCGAGCAGTACTTC. It is translated as CASSSVGARASEQYF.

Comment on this clonotype: One junction end disagrees with the germline gene, perhaps due to a read error. The genes are TRBV4-1 and TRBJ1-5; perhaps TRBD1 as D (6 bases). The germline CDR1 and CDR2 sequences are MGHRA and YSYEKL. CDR3 length: 14 residues. CDR3 residues: CASSQTGLGQHQHF. Here the CDR3 DNA reads TGCGCCAGCAGCCAAACAGGGCTGGGTCAGCACCAGCATTTT.